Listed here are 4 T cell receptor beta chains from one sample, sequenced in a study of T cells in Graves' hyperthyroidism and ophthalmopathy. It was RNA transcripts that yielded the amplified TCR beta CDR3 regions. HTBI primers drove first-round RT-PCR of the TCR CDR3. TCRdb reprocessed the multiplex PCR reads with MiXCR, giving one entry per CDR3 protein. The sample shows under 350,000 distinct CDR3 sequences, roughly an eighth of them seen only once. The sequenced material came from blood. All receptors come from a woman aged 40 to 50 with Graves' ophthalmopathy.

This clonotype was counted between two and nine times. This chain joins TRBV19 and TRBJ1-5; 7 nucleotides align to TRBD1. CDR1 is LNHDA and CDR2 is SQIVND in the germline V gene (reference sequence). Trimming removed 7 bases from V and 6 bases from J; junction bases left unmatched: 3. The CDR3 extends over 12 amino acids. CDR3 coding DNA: TGTGCCAGTAAGACAGGGCTTCAGCCCCAGCATTTT. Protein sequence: CASKTGLQPQHF.

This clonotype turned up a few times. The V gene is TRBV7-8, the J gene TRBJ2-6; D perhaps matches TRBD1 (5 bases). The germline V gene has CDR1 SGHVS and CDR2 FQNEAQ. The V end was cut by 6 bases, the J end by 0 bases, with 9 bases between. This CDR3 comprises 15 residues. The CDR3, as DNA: TGTGCCAGCAGTTATGACAGCTCTGGGGCCAACGTCCTGACTTTC. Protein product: CASSYDSSGANVLTF.

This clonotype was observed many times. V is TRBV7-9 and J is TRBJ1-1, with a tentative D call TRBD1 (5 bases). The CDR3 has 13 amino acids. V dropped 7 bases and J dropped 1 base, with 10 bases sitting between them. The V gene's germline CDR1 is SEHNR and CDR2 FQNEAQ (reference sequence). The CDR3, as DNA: TGTGCCAGCAAGAGGGACCCGAACACTGAAGCTTTCTTT. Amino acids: CASKRDPNTEAFF.

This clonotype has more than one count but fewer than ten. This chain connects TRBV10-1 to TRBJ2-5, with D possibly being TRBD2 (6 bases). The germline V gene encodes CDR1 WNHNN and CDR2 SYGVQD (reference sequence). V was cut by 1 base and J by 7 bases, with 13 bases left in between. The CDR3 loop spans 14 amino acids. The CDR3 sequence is CASSEWSAGGTQYF. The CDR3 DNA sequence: TGCGCCAGCAGTGAGTGGTCAGCCGGGGGGACCCAGTACTTC.